The 15 T cell receptor beta chains given below trace back to one sample, sequenced in a study of cytomegalovirus exposure and HLA in healthy donors. Clones were read by immunoSEQ multiplex PCR, and TCRdb kept only the in-frame ones, dropping some. The sample comprises fewer than 150,000 clones, 70% to 85% of which are singletons, and 25% to 30% rests with the top ten. The sequenced sample consisted of PBMCs. The receptor set was obtained from a man under 40 in good health and CMV-seropositive.

This chain uses TRBV19 with TRBJ2-5; TRBD1 might be the D (7 bases). This CDR3 contains 16 residues. V was cut by 2 bases and J by 5 bases, with 18 bases left in between. CDR1 is LNHDA and CDR2 is SQIVND in the germline V gene (reference sequence). The CDR3: CASSIRQTGEEETQYF. The CDR3 DNA sequence: TGTGCCAGTAGTATACGCCAAACAGGGGAGGAGGAGACCCAGTACTTC.

J is TRBJ1-2 and V is TRBV18, with unresolved D. The CDR3 loop spans 14 amino acids. Germline V gene data show CDR1 as KGHSH and CDR2 as LQKENI. V was clipped by 2 bases and J by 3 bases, with 10 bases between them. CDR3 in DNA: TGTGCCAGCTCACCATACGGCGGATACTATGGCTACACCTTC. Protein product: CASSPYGGYYGYTF. Variable domain in full (rest from reference TRBV18 and TRBJ1-2): NAGVMQNPRHLVRRRGQEARLRCSPMKGHSHVYWYRQLPEEGLKFMVYLQKENIIDESGMPKERFSAEFPKEGPSILRIQQVVRGDSAAYFCASSPYGGYYGYTFGSGTRLTVV.

V usage is TRBV6-4 and J usage is TRBJ2-1; TRBD2 aligns across 9 bases. CDR3 length: 15 residues. The germline V gene has CDR1 MRHNA and CDR2 SNTAGT. The V segment lost 0 bases and the J segment 9 bases; nucleotides outside the gene matches: 6. The DNA for the CDR3 is TGTGCCAGCAGTGACTCTGGCGGGAGGGCCAGTGAGCAGTTCTTC. Translated, it gives CASSDSGGRASEQFF.

The J gene is TRBJ2-7, the V gene TRBV11-2, with 7 bases identical to TRBD2. J gave up 11 bases and V 2 bases, and 15 bases lay outside the gene matches. The CDR3 extends over 15 amino acids. Germline CDR1 SGHAT, CDR2 FQNNGV. Here the CDR3 reads CASSLIRGRFLQKYF. DNA for the CDR3: TGTGCCAGCAGCTTAATTCGCGGGAGATTCCTACAGAAGTACTTC.

The DNA for the CDR3 is TGTGCCAGCAGCTTAGCCCGGGACTTCCAAGAGACCCAGTACTTC. This sequence encodes CASSLARDFQETQYF. The J gene is TRBJ2-5, the V gene TRBV7-2; D possibly corresponds to TRBD2 (6 bases). Germline loops: CDR1 SGHTA, CDR2 FQGNSA. Trimming took 0 bases from V and 1 from J, leaving 9 bases between them. This CDR3 spans 15 amino acids.

This rearrangement joins TRBV2 to TRBJ1-1; 7 bases match TRBD1. CDR3 size: 15 residues. Germline CDR1 is SNHLY and CDR2 is FYNNEI. Unmatched junction bases numbered 8, after V lost 6 bases and J lost 1 base. This CDR3 is CASSQQGQGNTEAFF. CDR3 nucleotide sequence: TGTGCCAGCAGCCAACAGGGGCAGGGGAACACTGAAGCTTTCTTT.

By frequency in the sample, this clone is medium-sized. The chain carries TRBV18 and TRBJ2-1, with a weak D call TRBD2 (5 bases). This CDR3 comprises 14 residues. Per the germline V gene, CDR1 is KGHSH and CDR2 is LQKENI. The germline V and J ends were trimmed by 5 bases and 0 bases, with 8 bases remaining between them. The CDR3 loop reads CASSEGRSYNEQFF. DNA for the CDR3: TGTGCCAGCTCAGAGGGCCGCTCCTACAATGAGCAGTTCTTC.

The chain links TRBV7-7 to TRBJ2-5; 9 nucleotides line up with TRBD1. The germline V gene has CDR1 SSHAT and CDR2 FNYEAQ (reference sequence). This CDR3 spans 16 amino acids. V was pared by 1 base and J by 3 bases, with 6 bases of the junction left unmatched. DNA of the CDR3: TGTGCCAGCAGCTTAGGGCAGGGACAGGGTAAAGAGACCCAGTACTTC. Its translation is CASSLGQGQGKETQYF.

The chain recombines TRBV18 with TRBJ1-2, with D perhaps TRBD1 (6 bases). CDR1 and CDR2 (germline): KGHSH, LQKENI. V was clipped by 1 base and J by 0 bases, with 15 bases between them. The CDR3 spans 17 residues. CDR3 protein: CASSPLTGRGANYGYTF. CDR3 coding DNA: TGTGCCAGCTCACCACTAACAGGGAGGGGAGCTAACTATGGCTACACCTTC.

V is TRBV4-3 and J is TRBJ2-2; 7 nucleotides agree with TRBD1. The CDR3 is 17 residues long. The V gene's germline CDR1 is LGHNA and CDR2 YSLEER. V lost 2 bases, J lost 0 bases, and 6 bases stayed unmatched. Here the CDR3 DNA reads TGCGCCAGCAGCCAACCATCAGGGGGTACGAACACCGGGGAGCTGTTTTTT. Amino acids: CASSQPSGGTNTGELFF.

J is TRBJ2-1 and V is TRBV2; D unclear. Germline V gene sequence: CDR1 SNHLY, CDR2 FYNNEI. The length of the CDR3 is 16 residues. The V gene lost 0 bases and the J gene lost 0 bases, with 9 bases spanning the gap. CDR3 in DNA: TGTGCCAGCAGTGAAGCTAGTCCAAGCTCCTACAATGAGCAGTTCTTC. The encoded protein is CASSEASPSSYNEQFF.

The genes are TRBV7-8 and TRBJ2-7, with a possible D match to TRBD1 (6 bases). Between the trimmed V and J ends, which lost 5 bases and 5 bases, there was a span of 16 bases. The CDR3 has 14 residues. Germline assignment: CDR1 SGHVS and CDR2 FQNEAQ. The CDR3 reads CASSLTGSMDEQYF. In nucleotides, the CDR3 is TGTGCCAGCAGCCTAACAGGGAGCATGGACGAGCAGTACTTC.

The chain carries TRBV7-9 and TRBJ2-1; 7 nucleotides line up with TRBD1. The CDR3 loop spans 15 amino acids. Looked up from germline, CDR1 is SEHNR and CDR2 is FQNEAQ (reference sequence). Unmatched junction bases numbered 11, after V lost 5 bases and J lost 7 bases. The CDR3 spells CASSAKLRQGNEQFF. CDR3 sequence (DNA): TGTGCCAGCAGCGCAAAATTACGACAGGGTAATGAGCAGTTCTTC. Drawing the rest from reference TRBV7-9 and TRBJ2-1, the complete variable domain is DTGVSQNPRHKITKRGQNVTFRCDPISEHNRLYWYRQTLGQGPEFLTYFQNEAQLEKSRLLSDRFSAERPKGSFSTLEIQRTEQGDSAMYLCASSAKLRQGNEQFFGPGTRLTVL.

This clone was seen only a few times. The V gene is TRBV5-4, the J gene TRBJ1-2; 8 bases map to TRBD1. Germline CDR1 reads SGHNT; CDR2 reads YYREEE (reference sequence). The V segment lost 4 bases and the J segment 4 bases; nucleotides outside the gene matches: 6. The CDR3 sequence is 14 residues long. CDR3 sequence (DNA): TGTGCCAGCAGCCTCCAGGGGGCTGGCTATGGCTACACCTTC. Protein product: CASSLQGAGYGYTF.

This clone was counted a single time. V and J are TRBV10-3 and TRBJ2-7; 9 positions agree with TRBD2. CDR1 is ENHRY, CDR2 SYGVKD, per germline. The length of the CDR3 is 15 residues. Losses at the gene ends were 10 bases for V and 5 bases for J; bases not matched to a gene: 15. Here the CDR3 reads CATSQLSGGLDEQYF. The CDR3 bases are TGTGCCACCTCCCAACTTAGCGGGGGACTGGACGAGCAGTACTTC.